This T cell receptor beta chain derives from a study of T-cell reconstitution after alpha-beta-depleted transplantation in children. The study, taken as a whole, reports: Several patients had high TCRbeta diversity at day 60; it came from surviving recipient T cells and thymic progenitors.

With regard to this clonotype: Its antigen is not identified.

The CDR3 extends over 15 amino acids. The germline V and J ends were trimmed by 6 bases and 0 bases, with 13 bases remaining between them. This sample's TCRbeta library carried unique molecular identifier barcodes. TCRdb passed the PCR reads through MiXCR, listing each CDR3 protein once. In the table there are around 670,000 distinct CDR3 sequences, approximately 14% of which are singletons. Material: PBMCs, obtained before TCRalphabeta/CD19-depleted stem cell transplant. This chain links TRBV12-3 or TRBV12-4 with TRBJ2-3; D might be TRBD1 (6 bases). The receptor comes from a girl aged 2 to 10 with congenital amegakaryocytic thrombocytopenia, due to receive a stem cell transplant. CDR3 residues: CASSIGGRSTDTQYF. The CDR3 DNA reads TGTGCCAGCAGCATAGGGGGAAGGAGCACAGATACGCAGTATTTT.